Below are 5 T cell receptor beta chains sequenced from a single sample in a study of OX40 agonist ivuxolimab in advanced cancers. Measured with immunoSEQ multiplex PCR; TCRdb has only the in-frame clones, and not every one. The top ten hold 0.44% of the sample, which has tens of thousands of clones, approximately 90% seen once. The sequenced sample was CD4+ or CD8+ T cells sorted from blood, obtained in a trial of the OX40 agonist ivuxolimab. These receptors originate from an adult with an advanced solid tumor such as melanoma, head and neck, liver or kidney cancer.

The chain combines TRBV19 with TRBJ2-7; a weak D match, TRBD1 (7 bases). Trimming stripped 3 bases from V and 3 bases from J, with 18 bases between. This CDR3 region has 16 residues. The V gene's germline CDR1 is LNHDA and CDR2 SQIVND (reference sequence). The CDR3 reads CASSMGGQTGDYEQYF. The DNA of the CDR3 is TGTGCCAGTAGTATGGGGGGACAGACGGGCGACTACGAGCAGTACTTC.

The gene calls are TRBV19 and TRBJ1-5, with D unresolved. This CDR3 comprises 13 residues. Germline V gene sequence: CDR1 LNHDA, CDR2 SQIVND (reference sequence). V dropped 6 bases and J dropped 6 bases, with 12 bases sitting between them. The CDR3 nucleotides read TGTGCCAGTAGCGGGGAGAGAGGTCAGCCCCAGCATTTT. Its protein is CASSGERGQPQHF.

The chain couples TRBV9 to TRBJ2-3, with TRBD1 matching over 12 bases. The germline V gene encodes CDR1 SGDLS and CDR2 YYNGEE. The CDR3 sequence is 17 residues long. The J segment lost 4 bases and the V segment lost 2 bases, leaving 8 bases of the junction unmatched. Written as DNA, the CDR3 is TGTGCCAGCAGCGTCGGGACAGGGGGCCTAAGCGCAGATACGCAGTATTTT. Protein sequence: CASSVGTGGLSADTQYF.

This clone was detected only once. The V gene is TRBV9, the J gene TRBJ1-1; D may be TRBD1 (6 bases). CDR3 length: 15 residues. Germline V CDR1 and CDR2: SGDLS, YYNGEE. V lost 4 bases and J 1 base, leaving 14 bases between the germline ends. CDR3 nucleotide sequence: TGTGCCAGCAGCCTTCAGACAGGCGGGAACACTGAAGCTTTCTTT. Protein sequence: CASSLQTGGNTEAFF.

The rearrangement links TRBV10-3 to TRBJ2-7; possible D gene TRBD2, 5 bases. Per germline, CDR1 ENHRY and CDR2 SYGVKD. The V gene lost 4 bases and the J gene lost 2 bases, with 24 bases spanning the gap. The CDR3 is 18 residues long. The chain's CDR3 is CAISGKNVQFGRAYEQYF. CDR3 DNA sequence: TGTGCCATCAGTGGAAAAAACGTCCAGTTCGGGCGGGCCTACGAGCAGTACTTC.